These T cell receptor beta chains were read from a single sample in a study of cytomegalovirus exposure and HLA in healthy donors. Clones were sequenced by immunoSEQ multiplex PCR, and TCRdb holds only the in-frame ones, with some missing. This table has around 200,000 clones, roughly 85% appearing once. Sequenced input: PBMCs. The receptors shown here come from a male donor in good health and CMV-seronegative. Each CDR3 is given with its conserved first and last residue. Fields, in order: CDR3 length, clone size, J gene, D gene, V gene, CDR3 protein, CDR3 DNA. D genes are given only for firm matches. For some rows the clone size is stated as once, few or many, or as a class when expanded; others skip it.

len: 13
abundance: NA
j_gene: TRBJ1-5
d_gene: TRBD1
v_gene: TRBV19
CDR3aa: CASNPGGFQPQHF
CDR3nt: TGTGCCAGCAACCCAGGGGGGTTTCAGCCCCAGCATTTT

len: 16
abundance: NA
j_gene: TRBJ2-1
d_gene: NA
v_gene: TRBV10-3
CDR3aa: CAISELEGAGYNEQFF
CDR3nt: TGTGCCATCAGTGAGCTCGAAGGGGCCGGATACAATGAGCAGTTCTTC

len: 20
abundance: once
j_gene: TRBJ2-3
d_gene: TRBD2
v_gene: TRBV9
CDR3aa: CASRQSGGLAGGPGTDTQYF
CDR3nt: TGTGCCAGCAGACAATCCGGTGGGCTAGCGGGGGGGCCGGGCACAGATACGCAGTATTTT

len: 16
abundance: NA
j_gene: TRBJ1-4
d_gene: TRBD1
v_gene: TRBV5-1
CDR3aa: CASSRGDRGTNEKLFF
CDR3nt: TGCGCCAGCAGCCGAGGGGACAGGGGCACTAATGAAAAACTGTTTTTT

len: 14
abundance: NA
j_gene: TRBJ2-7
d_gene: TRBD1
v_gene: TRBV7-9
CDR3aa: CASSLGTGSYEQYF
CDR3nt: TGTGCCAGCAGCTTAGGGACAGGTTCCTACGAGCAGTACTTC

len: 16
abundance: NA
j_gene: TRBJ2-1
d_gene: TRBD2
v_gene: TRBV10-3
CDR3aa: CAISARASGSTNEQFF
CDR3nt: TGTGCCATCAGTGCGAGGGCTAGCGGGAGCACCAATGAGCAGTTCTTC

len: 13
abundance: NA
j_gene: TRBJ2-4
d_gene: NA
v_gene: TRBV9
CDR3aa: CASQAGLVGIQYF
CDR3nt: TGTGCCAGCCAGGCAGGCCTGGTGGGCATTCAGTACTTC

len: 16
abundance: NA
j_gene: TRBJ2-3
d_gene: TRBD2
v_gene: TRBV7-2
CDR3aa: CASSSQGAGGTDTQYF
CDR3nt: TGTGCCAGCAGCTCCCAGGGAGCGGGAGGCACAGATACGCAGTATTTT

len: 15
abundance: NA
j_gene: TRBJ1-2
d_gene: NA
v_gene: TRBV29-1
CDR3aa: CSVSPSGGVDYGYTF
CDR3nt: TGCAGCGTCTCCCCTTCGGGAGGAGTCGACTATGGCTACACCTTC

len: 14
abundance: few
j_gene: TRBJ1-2
d_gene: NA
v_gene: TRBV6-6
CDR3aa: CASSYSIRDPGYTF
CDR3nt: TGTGCCAGCAGTTACTCGATCAGGGATCCCGGCTACACCTTC

len: 14
abundance: NA
j_gene: TRBJ2-2
d_gene: TRBD1
v_gene: TRBV19
CDR3aa: CASSQDRGTGELFF
CDR3nt: TGTGCCAGTAGTCAAGACAGGGGGACCGGGGAGCTGTTTTTT

len: 16
abundance: NA
j_gene: TRBJ2-7
d_gene: TRBD2
v_gene: TRBV2
CDR3aa: CATKPSSGRAGGEQYF
CDR3nt: TGTGCCACGAAACCCTCTAGCGGGAGGGCCGGTGGAGAGCAGTACTTC

len: 10
abundance: NA
j_gene: TRBJ1-3
d_gene: NA
v_gene: TRBV30
CDR3aa: CASTGNTIYF
CDR3nt: TGTGCCTCCACTGGAAACACCATATATTTT

len: 11
abundance: NA
j_gene: TRBJ1-4
d_gene: TRBD1
v_gene: TRBV20-1
CDR3aa: CTPTGNEKLFF
CDR3nt: TGCACCCCGACAGGGAATGAAAAACTGTTTTTT

len: 16
abundance: few
j_gene: TRBJ2-1
d_gene: TRBD2
v_gene: TRBV4-3
CDR3aa: CASSQVASGSYNEQFF
CDR3nt: TGCGCCAGCAGCCAAGTGGCTAGCGGGTCCTACAATGAGCAGTTCTTC